This entry concerns a single TCR beta chain. Its antigen is unidentified. The data stem from a study of T cell responses to AZD1222 COVID-19 vaccine. Study-wide findings and caveats: Baseline seropositives among AZD1222 recipients totaled only six. No repertoire was sampled before or during the peak T cell response, only after it. Females made up more of the donors, who were largely white British, and clonal diversity may have come out too low.

Assay: immunoSEQ multiplex PCR; the TCRdb copy retains only in-frame clones and omits some. Of 80,000 to 95,000 clones listed, 88% were seen once; the top ten hold less than 8.5%. Researchers grouped second doses given at about 4 or about 12 weeks into one pool. V shed 6 bases and J 5 bases; nucleotides not matched to a gene: 6. CDR1 and CDR2 (germline): LNHDA, SQIVND (reference sequence). The CDR3 is made up of 15 amino acids. The source was peripheral blood, collected 28 days after the second AZD1222 dose. This sequence originates from an adult who received the AZD1222 COVID-19 vaccine. The genes are TRBV19 and TRBJ2-1, with TRBD2 matching over 11 bases. DNA for the CDR3: TGTGCCAGTAGCATTACGGGACTAGCGGACAATGAGCAGTTCTTC. This encodes CASSITGLADNEQFF.